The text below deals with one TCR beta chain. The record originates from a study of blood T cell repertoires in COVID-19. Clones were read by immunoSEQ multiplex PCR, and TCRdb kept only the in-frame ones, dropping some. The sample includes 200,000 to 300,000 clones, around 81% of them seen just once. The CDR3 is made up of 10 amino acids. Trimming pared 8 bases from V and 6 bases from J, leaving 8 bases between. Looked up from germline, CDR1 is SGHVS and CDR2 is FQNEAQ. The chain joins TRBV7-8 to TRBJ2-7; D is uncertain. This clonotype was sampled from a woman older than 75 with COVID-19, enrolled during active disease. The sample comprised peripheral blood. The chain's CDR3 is CASGTSEQYF. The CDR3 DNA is TGTGCCAGCGGTACGAGCGAGCAGTACTTC.